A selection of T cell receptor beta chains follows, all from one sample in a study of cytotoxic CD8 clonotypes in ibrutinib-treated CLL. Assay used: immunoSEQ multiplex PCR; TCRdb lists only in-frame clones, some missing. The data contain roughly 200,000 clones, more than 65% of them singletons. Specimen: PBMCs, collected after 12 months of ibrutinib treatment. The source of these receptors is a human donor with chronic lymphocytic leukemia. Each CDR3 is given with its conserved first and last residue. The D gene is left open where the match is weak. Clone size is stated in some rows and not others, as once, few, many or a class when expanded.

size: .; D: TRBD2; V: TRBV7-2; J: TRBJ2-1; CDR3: CASSFRREKVYNEQFF; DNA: TGTGCCAGCAGCTTTAGGCGGGAGAAGGTCTACAATGAGCAGTTCTTC
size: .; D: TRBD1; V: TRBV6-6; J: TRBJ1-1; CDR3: CASSVGQANTEAFF; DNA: TGTGCCAGCAGTGTTGGACAGGCAAACACTGAAGCTTTCTTT
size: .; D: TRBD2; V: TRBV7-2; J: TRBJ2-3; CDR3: CASSLLGGGSTDTQYF; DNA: TGTGCCAGCAGCCTGCTCGGGGGGGGAAGCACAGATACGCAGTATTTT
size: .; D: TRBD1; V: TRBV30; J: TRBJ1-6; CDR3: CAWSVHRGFPRSYNSPLHF; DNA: TGTGCCTGGAGTGTCCACAGGGGATTCCCCCGCTCCTATAATTCACCCCTCCACTTT
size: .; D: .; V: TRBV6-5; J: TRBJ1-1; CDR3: CASSYPAGNTEAFF; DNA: TGTGCCAGCAGTTACCCGGCAGGGAATACTGAAGCTTTCTTT
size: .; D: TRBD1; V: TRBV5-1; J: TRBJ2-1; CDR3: CASSWRTGGSYNEQFF; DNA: TGCGCCAGCAGCTGGAGGACAGGGGGCTCCTACAATGAGCAGTTCTTC
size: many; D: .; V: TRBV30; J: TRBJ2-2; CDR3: CAWSVMPTTGELFF; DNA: TGTGCCTGGAGTGTAATGCCGACCACCGGGGAGCTGTTTTTT
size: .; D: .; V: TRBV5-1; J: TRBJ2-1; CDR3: CASSYLDRPDIYNEQFF; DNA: TGCGCCAGCAGTTACCTTGACCGCCCTGATATCTACAATGAGCAGTTCTTC
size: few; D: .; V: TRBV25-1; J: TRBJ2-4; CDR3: CASSDTGRKNIQYF; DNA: TGTGCCAGCAGTGATACAGGGCGCAAAAACATTCAGTACTTC
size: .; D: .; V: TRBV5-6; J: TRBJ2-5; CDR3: CASNPLGETQYF; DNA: TGTGCCAGCAACCCTCTGGGTGAGACCCAGTACTTC
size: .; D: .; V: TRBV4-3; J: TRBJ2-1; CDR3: CASSQGGSGAYNEQFF; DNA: TGCGCCAGCAGCCAAGGGGGGAGCGGTGCTTACAATGAGCAGTTCTTC
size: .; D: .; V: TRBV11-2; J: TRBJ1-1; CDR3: CASSSRGRKFAEAFF; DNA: TGTGCCAGCAGCTCCCGGGGGAGGAAGTTCGCTGAAGCTTTCTTT
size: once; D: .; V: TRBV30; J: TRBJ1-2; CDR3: CAWSRGDGYTF; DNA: TGTGCCTGGAGTAGGGGGGATGGCTACACCTTC
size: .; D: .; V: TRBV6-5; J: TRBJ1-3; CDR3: CASNSAGGNTIYF; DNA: TGTGCCAGCAATTCGGCGGGTGGAAACACCATATATTTT
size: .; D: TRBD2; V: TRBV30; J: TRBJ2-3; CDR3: CAWSDGTTSGPTDTQYF; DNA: TGTGCCTGGAGCGACGGAACAACTAGCGGCCCAACAGATACGCAGTATTTT
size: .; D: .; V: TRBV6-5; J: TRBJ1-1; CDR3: CASSYSGALNTEAFF; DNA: TGTGCCAGCAGTTACTCGGGGGCGTTGAACACTGAAGCTTTCTTT
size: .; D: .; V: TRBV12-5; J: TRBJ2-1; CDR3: CASGSSGRRLFF; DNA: TGTGCTAGTGGTTCATCGGGCCGGAGGTTGTTCTTC
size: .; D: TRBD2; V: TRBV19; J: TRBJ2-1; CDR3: CASRRERGEQFF; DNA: TGTGCCAGTAGGAGAGAGCGGGGCGAGCAGTTCTTC
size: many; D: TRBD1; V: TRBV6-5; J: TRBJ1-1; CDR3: CASSYTARGGTEAFF; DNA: TGTGCCAGCAGTTACACCGCCAGGGGGGGCACTGAAGCTTTCTTT
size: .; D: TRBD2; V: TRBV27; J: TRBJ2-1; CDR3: CASSSSSAGYSYNEQFF; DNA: TGTGCCAGCAGTTCCTCCTCAGCGGGATACTCCTACAATGAGCAGTTCTTC
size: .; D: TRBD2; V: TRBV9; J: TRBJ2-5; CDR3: CASSAPRGSGRASETQYF; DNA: TGTGCCAGCAGCGCCCCCCGAGGAAGCGGGAGGGCCAGCGAGACCCAGTACTTC
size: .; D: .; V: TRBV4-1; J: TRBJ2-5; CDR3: CASSHPGRGQETQYF; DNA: TGCGCCAGCAGCCACCCCGGCAGGGGTCAGGAGACCCAGTACTTC
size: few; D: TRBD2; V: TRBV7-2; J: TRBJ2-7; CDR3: CASSLDRSGTTTYEQYF; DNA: TGTGCCAGCAGCTTAGATCGTAGCGGGACCACTACCTACGAGCAGTACTTC
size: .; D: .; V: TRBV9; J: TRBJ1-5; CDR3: CASSADGDSNQPQHF; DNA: TGTGCCAGCAGCGCGGACGGTGATAGCAATCAGCCCCAGCATTTT
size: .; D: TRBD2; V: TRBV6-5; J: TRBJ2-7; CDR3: CASSTRRTSGNEQYF; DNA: TGTGCCAGCAGTACGCGGCGGACTAGCGGGAACGAGCAGTACTTC
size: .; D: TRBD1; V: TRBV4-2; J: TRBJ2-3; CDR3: CASSRLQGGSSTDTQYF; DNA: TGTGCCAGCAGCCGTCTACAGGGGGGTAGCAGCACAGATACGCAGTATTTT
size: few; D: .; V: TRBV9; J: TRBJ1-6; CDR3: CASSVGRDSPLHF; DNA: TGTGCCAGCAGCGTAGGGAGGGATTCACCCCTCCACTTT
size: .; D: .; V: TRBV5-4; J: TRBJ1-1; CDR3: CASSRPVRDTEAFF; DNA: TGTGCCAGCAGCCGCCCAGTCCGGGACACTGAAGCTTTCTTT
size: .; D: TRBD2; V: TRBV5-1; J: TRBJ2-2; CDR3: CASSLGLAGPNTGELFF; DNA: TGCGCCAGCAGCTTGGGACTAGCGGGCCCTAACACCGGGGAGCTGTTTTTT
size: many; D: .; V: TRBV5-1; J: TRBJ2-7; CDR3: CASSLEAIYSYEQYF; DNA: TGCGCCAGCAGCTTGGAGGCAATCTACTCCTACGAGCAGTACTTC
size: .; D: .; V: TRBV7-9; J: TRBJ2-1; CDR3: CATDGLSSYNEQFF; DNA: TGTGCCACAGACGGACTAAGCTCCTACAATGAGCAGTTCTTC
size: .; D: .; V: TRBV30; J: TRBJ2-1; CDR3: CAWFWGSYNEQFF; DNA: TGTGCCTGGTTTTGGGGATCCTACAATGAGCAGTTCTTC
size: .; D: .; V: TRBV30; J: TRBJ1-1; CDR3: CAWSLTENTEAFF; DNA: TGTGCCTGGAGCCTCACAGAGAACACTGAAGCTTTCTTT
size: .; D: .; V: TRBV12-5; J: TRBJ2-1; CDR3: CASGLATQREQFF; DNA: TGTGCTAGTGGTTTGGCCACCCAGCGGGAGCAGTTCTTC
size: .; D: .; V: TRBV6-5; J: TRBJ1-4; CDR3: CASRPEAGYEKLFF; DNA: TGTGCCAGCAGACCCGAGGCTGGGTATGAAAAACTGTTTTTT
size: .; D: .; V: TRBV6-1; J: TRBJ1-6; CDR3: CASGSLTAVGSPLHF; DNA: TGTGCCAGCGGCTCTTTAACGGCCGTGGGTTCACCCCTCCACTTT
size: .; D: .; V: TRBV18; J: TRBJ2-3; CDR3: CASSPQGRTDTQYF; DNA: TGTGCCAGCTCACCGCAAGGACGCACAGATACGCAGTATTTT
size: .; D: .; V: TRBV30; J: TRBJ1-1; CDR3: CAWLDRLNTEAFF; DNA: TGTGCCTGGCTGGACAGATTGAACACTGAAGCTTTCTTT